This is a list of T cell receptor beta chains from one sample in a study of spatial heterogeneity in lung cancer. TCRdb redid the calling of the 5' RACE reads with MiXCR, one entry per CDR3 protein. The table shows some 100,000 distinct CDR3 sequences, with roughly 9.5% occurring only once. The sample in question was PBMCs, obtained at surgery. The receptors here all came from a male donor with early-stage non-small cell lung cancer. Each CDR3 is given without its conserved first and last residue. Not every row has a clone size; where given, it reads once, few, many or a size class.

clone_size v_call cdr3_aa
. TRBV5-1 ASSPKPRQGKETQY
. TRBV28 ASSLSEPFSEQY
few TRBV28 ASSSEPYEQY
many TRBV5-4 ASSSGLGASFTDTQY
few TRBV5-1 ASSLAGSDTGELF
many TRBV10-3 AISEGQQLAKNIQY
. TRBV5-5 ASSLRSGTGFGDTQY
. TRBV6-5 ASSYGSWDFQETQY
many TRBV19 ASSRGLSSSYNEQF
. TRBV12-3/TRBV12-4 ASSLNGANEQY
few TRBV9 ASSVAPGGTYEQY
. TRBV7-8 ASRSERENTGELF
few TRBV20-1 SARDYRRGREQY
. TRBV2 ASGGQKGDNEQF
few TRBV6-6 ASSKTGQGGQPQH
. TRBV4-2 ASSQGASGQETQY
. TRBV30 AFRDSPLAPLH
many TRBV29-1 SVGLAASYEQY
. TRBV20-1 SVSSGTMNEQF
many TRBV5-1 ASSLGSSGSYEQY
many TRBV4-1 ASSQGIRGLPSGLTDTQY
. TRBV12-3/TRBV12-4 ASKPTSAVNEKLF
many TRBV6-1 ASSGLRLPSSNNEQF
few TRBV12-3/TRBV12-4 ASSYSGNTIY
few TRBV15 ATSRGANSPLH
few TRBV2 ASSAARGFSYNEQF
many TRBV20-1 SATGTGGIETQY
many TRBV20-1 SAREPDTQY
. TRBV4-3 ASSQARGTDTQY
. TRBV5-6 ASSSSKNSPLH
many TRBV7-9 ASSSRPGAFGNTIY
many TRBV28 ASGGSEYTDTQY
many TRBV20-1 SAPIWTSGGQETQY
. TRBV29-1 SVVGSGADTQY